This entry concerns a single TCR beta chain. The target antigen is unknown. The data were obtained in a study of early T cells in non-severe SARS-CoV-2 infection. Regarding the study as a whole: The matching step, a VDJdb search, favored anti-spike CD8 responses and missed private and CD4 specificities.

The CDR3 contains 16 residues. The germline V and J ends were trimmed by 3 bases and 0 bases, with 12 bases remaining between them. Germline V gene data show CDR1 as SGHRS and CDR2 as YFSETQ. One entry per CDR3 protein, called by TCRdb with MiXCR from the 5' RACE reads. The sample has 98,000 or so distinct CDR3 sequences; approximately 12% are singletons. Sequenced here: whole blood, sampled at baseline. The receptor was derived from an adult who was a healthcare worker with PCR-confirmed SARS-CoV-2 infection or an uninfected control (not recorded which). The rearrangement uses TRBV5-1 and TRBJ2-2; D is possibly TRBD2 (6 bases). The CDR3 nucleotides read TGCGCCAGCAGCTGGGGGGACGCCACGAACACCGGGGAGCTGTTTTTT. This encodes CASSWGDATNTGELFF.